The next 14 T cell receptor beta chains were all read from a single sample in a study of Ad26.COV2.S vaccination and SARS-CoV-2 variants (dated by TCRdb to the early 2020s). Receptor libraries were prepared by the immunoSEQ multiplex PCR assay. Not all clones reach the TCRdb copy of this immuneACCESS table, which keeps in-frame sequences only. Checked studies attribute under half of the gap to unresolved V genes and leave the rest unexplained. The sample table contains about 250,000 clones; only one count was recorded for 70% to 90% of them. The ten largest clones represent 2.9% of the sample. The treatment or condition label on this specimen signifies: around 19 received Ad26.COV2.S at low or high dose, single or two shots; roughly five received placebo; per-sample allocation not given. Repertoires of vaccine and placebo recipients were sequenced from samples collected on day 63 after the first injection.

The source material was peripheral blood, sampled in a trial of Ad26.COV2.S vaccine versus placebo. The receptor source for this set is a person between 18 and 60 years old who received the Ad26.COV2.S COVID-19 vaccine or a placebo.

The chain is built from TRBV7-3 and TRBJ2-3; no clear D. Germline CDR1 SGHTA, CDR2 FQGTGA. The V gene lost 0 bases and the J gene lost 1 base, with 8 bases spanning the gap. The CDR3 covers 15 residues. CDR3 coding DNA: TGTGCCAGCAGCTTAACGGGGTCTCGCACAGATACGCAGTATTTT. Translated: CASSLTGSRTDTQYF.

V gene TRBV7-3 combines with J gene TRBJ1-4; D unclear. V lost 5 bases and J lost 5, with 15 bases in between. This CDR3 is 15 amino acids long. Germline V CDR1 and CDR2: SGHTA, FQGTGA. CDR3 nucleotides: TGTGCCAGCAGCCCACGGGAGGGTCCGAATGAAAAACTGTTTTTT. Translating gives CASSPREGPNEKLFF.

The CDR3 region is CASTDGGLGYTF. The CDR3 nucleotides read TGCGCCAGCACGGACGGGGGCCTTGGCTACACCTTC. The chain is built from TRBV5-1 and TRBJ1-2; perhaps TRBD1 as D (6 bases). There are 12 residues in the CDR3. Germline CDR1 and CDR2: SGHRS and YFSETQ. V was pared by 6 bases and J by 7 bases, with 13 bases between.

The genes are TRBV4-1 and TRBJ2-2; 10 bases match TRBD1. CDR1 is MGHRA and CDR2 is YSYEKL in the germline V gene. There are 19 residues in the CDR3. V trimming: 2 bases; J trimming: 3 bases; junction bases outside the gene matches: 12. CDR3 sequence reads: CASSQNPGRDRGHTGELFF. DNA for the CDR3: TGCGCCAGCAGCCAAAACCCAGGTCGGGACAGGGGTCACACCGGGGAGCTGTTTTTT.

This clone is a singleton in its sample. V usage is TRBV5-1 and J usage is TRBJ2-3; D might be TRBD2 (7 bases). Germline V lookup: CDR1 SGHRS, CDR2 YFSETQ. The CDR3 has 16 residues. Trimming removed 5 bases at V and 4 bases at J, with 20 bases between. The CDR3 coding sequence is TGCGCCAGCAGACCGGGGGCGGGGGAGCTGGCAGATACGCAGTATTTT. Its protein product is CASRPGAGELADTQYF.

This clone showed up just a few times. The chain joins TRBV10-3 to TRBJ1-5; D unresolved. Germline lookup yields CDR1 ENHRY and CDR2 SYGVKD. This CDR3 is built from 12 residues. V was cut by 8 bases and J by 1 base, with 6 bases left in between. The CDR3 DNA sequence: TGTGCCATCGGAGGAAGCAATCAGCCCCAGCATTTT. This encodes CAIGGSNQPQHF.

Only one count was recorded for this clone. The V call is TRBV11-3, the J call TRBJ2-5, with 8 nucleotides matching TRBD1. Germline V gene data show CDR1 as SGHNT and CDR2 as YENEEA. V was clipped by 3 bases and J by 6 bases; unmatched bases: 6. The CDR3 length is 14 residues. For the CDR3, the DNA is TGTGCCAGCAGCTTTAAAACAGGGGGGAAGACCCAGTACTTC. Encoded protein: CASSFKTGGKTQYF.

The rearrangement joins TRBV27 to TRBJ2-1; D gene ambiguous. CDR1 MNHEY and CDR2 SMNVEV come from the germline V gene (reference sequence). CDR3 length equals 16 residues. Between the trimmed V and J ends, which lost 4 bases and 6 bases, there was a span of 19 bases. As DNA, the CDR3 is TGTGCCAGCAGTTGGTACGTACCCGGACGAGTCAATGAGCAGTTCTTC. Residues: CASSWYVPGRVNEQFF.

The chain joins TRBV7-2 to TRBJ2-7; possibly TRBD1 for D (6 bases). Per the germline V gene, CDR1 is SGHTA and CDR2 is FQGNSA. This CDR3 region has 15 residues. Trimming removed 5 bases from V and 5 bases from J, with 19 bases in between. The CDR3 coding sequence is TGTGCCAGCAGCGCACTGGACAGCCCGCGTAACGAGCAGTACTTC. Encoded protein: CASSALDSPRNEQYF.

This clone is termed medium-sized. The chain combines TRBV27 with TRBJ1-2; D unclear. The germline V gene encodes CDR1 MNHEY and CDR2 SMNVEV (reference sequence). Trimming stripped 5 bases from V and 4 bases from J, with 14 bases between. The length of the CDR3 is 14 residues. The CDR3 bases are TGTGCCAGCAGTCCCGCGAGTGATCGCTATGGCTACACCTTC. This encodes CASSPASDRYGYTF.

This CDR3 is CASSLAGPHEQYV. CDR3 in DNA: TGTGCCAGCAGCTTGGCGGGCCCTCACGAGCAGTACGTC. The rearrangement joins TRBV7-9 to TRBJ2-7; D perhaps matches TRBD2 (5 bases). This CDR3 has 13 amino acids. Trimming removed 3 bases at V and 5 bases at J, with 11 bases between. Germline V CDR1 and CDR2: SEHNR, FQNEAQ (reference sequence).

The J gene is TRBJ2-5, the V gene TRBV5-1, with D possibly matching TRBD2 (5 bases). The CDR3 contains 14 residues. With 3 bases removed from V and 4 bases from J, the gap between germline ends came to 13 bases. The germline V gene encodes CDR1 SGHRS and CDR2 YFSETQ. This CDR3 is CASSSRGMGETQYF. CDR3 nucleotides: TGCGCCAGCAGCTCTCGGGGAATGGGAGAGACCCAGTACTTC. The variable domain in full, completed from reference TRBV5-1 and TRBJ2-5, reads KAGVTQTPRYLIKTRGQQVTLSCSPISGHRSVSWYQQTPGQGLQFLFEYFSETQRNKGNFPGRFSGRQFSNSRSEMNVSTLELGDSALYLCASSSRGMGETQYFGPGTRLLVL.

Only one count was recorded for this clone. This chain joins TRBV29-1 and TRBJ2-5; a possible D gene is TRBD2 (6 bases). The germline gives CDR1 SQVTM, CDR2 ANQGSEA. The CDR3 is made up of 14 amino acids. V was trimmed by 3 bases and J by 5 bases, leaving 16 bases between them. CDR3: CSVDLGTAVETQYF. The CDR3 DNA reads as TGCAGCGTTGATCTAGGGACTGCCGTTGAGACCCAGTACTTC.

This chain connects TRBV6-5 to TRBJ1-1, with TRBD1 matching 9 bases. The CDR3 runs to 15 residues. In germline, CDR1 is MNHEY, CDR2 SVGAGI. Germline trimming cut 3 bases from V and 5 bases from J; bases unmatched to any gene: 7. The CDR3 region is CASSYGYRGQTEAFF. DNA of the CDR3: TGTGCCAGCAGTTATGGGTACAGGGGGCAGACTGAAGCTTTCTTT.